The present T cell receptor (beta chain) was sequenced within a study of cytomegalovirus exposure and HLA in healthy donors. Overall study findings and caveats: HLA-A and HLA-B allele assignments for most subjects were reportedly predicted accurately using TCR beta sequences. TRBV6-2, TRBV6-3 and some other V segments were unresolvable in 87-base-pair reads. Later, TCR association rates were found to vary by HLA locus, highest for DRB1 and lowest for HLA-C.

As regards this clone: What it binds is not known.

CDR3 size: 13 residues. V gave up 3 bases and J gave up 6 bases, with 12 bases separating them. Germline CDR1 is SGHVS and CDR2 is FNYEAQ. PCR used 60 Vbeta primers and 13 Jbeta primers. Produced via immunoSEQ multiplex PCR; TCRdb's table is partial and in-frame only. The sample yields 150,000 to 200,000 clones, approximately 72% seen once. The source material was PBMCs. This sequence originates from a female donor in good health and CMV-seronegative. The chain is built from TRBV7-6 and TRBJ2-7; D not certain. The CDR3 bases are TGTGCCAGCAGCTTCCCAAGCATCGGCGAGCAGTACTTC. This sequence encodes CASSFPSIGEQYF.